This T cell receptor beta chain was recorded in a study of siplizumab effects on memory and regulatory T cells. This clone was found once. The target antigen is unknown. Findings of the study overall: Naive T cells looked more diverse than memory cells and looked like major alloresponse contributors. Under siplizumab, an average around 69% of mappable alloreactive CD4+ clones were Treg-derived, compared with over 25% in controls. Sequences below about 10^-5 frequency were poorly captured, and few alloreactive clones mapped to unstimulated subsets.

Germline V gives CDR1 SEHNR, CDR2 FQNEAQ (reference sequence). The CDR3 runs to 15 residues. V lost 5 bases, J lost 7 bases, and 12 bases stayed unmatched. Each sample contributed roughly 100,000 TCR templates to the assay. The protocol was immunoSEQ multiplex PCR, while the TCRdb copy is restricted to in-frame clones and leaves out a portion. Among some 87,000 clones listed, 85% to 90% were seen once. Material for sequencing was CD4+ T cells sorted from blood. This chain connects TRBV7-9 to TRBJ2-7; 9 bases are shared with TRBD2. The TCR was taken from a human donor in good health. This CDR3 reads CASSASGLAALEQYF. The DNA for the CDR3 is TGTGCCAGCAGCGCCTCGGGACTAGCAGCCCTTGAGCAGTACTTC.